This TCR beta chain was sequenced for a study of blood T cell repertoires in COVID-19. At the level of the study: Sites in the United States, Italy and Spain provided acute and convalescent COVID-19 samples.

A note on this clone: The same CDR3 arises from other DNA sequences in this sample as well.

Germline V gene lookup returns CDR1 SGHTA and CDR2 FQGTGA. The CDR3 extends over 14 amino acids. Germline trimming cut 5 bases from V and 4 bases from J; bases unmatched to any gene: 6. Authors' processing steps: The authors estimated nucleated cell counts from reference gene primer amplification. Assay: immunoSEQ multiplex PCR; the TCRdb copy retains only in-frame clones and omits some. From that table come the V and J calls and clone size; the DNA was used to work out D and trimming. The data hold some 220,000 clones, with 75% to 85% observed a single time. Sequenced sample: peripheral blood. This chain uses TRBV7-3 with TRBJ1-2; 8 bases are shared with TRBD1. The receptor comes from a human donor in a cohort sampled during active COVID-19. CDR3 in DNA: TGTGCCAGCAGCCCTGGGACAGGCAGCTATGGCTACACCTTC. Its translation: CASSPGTGSYGYTF.